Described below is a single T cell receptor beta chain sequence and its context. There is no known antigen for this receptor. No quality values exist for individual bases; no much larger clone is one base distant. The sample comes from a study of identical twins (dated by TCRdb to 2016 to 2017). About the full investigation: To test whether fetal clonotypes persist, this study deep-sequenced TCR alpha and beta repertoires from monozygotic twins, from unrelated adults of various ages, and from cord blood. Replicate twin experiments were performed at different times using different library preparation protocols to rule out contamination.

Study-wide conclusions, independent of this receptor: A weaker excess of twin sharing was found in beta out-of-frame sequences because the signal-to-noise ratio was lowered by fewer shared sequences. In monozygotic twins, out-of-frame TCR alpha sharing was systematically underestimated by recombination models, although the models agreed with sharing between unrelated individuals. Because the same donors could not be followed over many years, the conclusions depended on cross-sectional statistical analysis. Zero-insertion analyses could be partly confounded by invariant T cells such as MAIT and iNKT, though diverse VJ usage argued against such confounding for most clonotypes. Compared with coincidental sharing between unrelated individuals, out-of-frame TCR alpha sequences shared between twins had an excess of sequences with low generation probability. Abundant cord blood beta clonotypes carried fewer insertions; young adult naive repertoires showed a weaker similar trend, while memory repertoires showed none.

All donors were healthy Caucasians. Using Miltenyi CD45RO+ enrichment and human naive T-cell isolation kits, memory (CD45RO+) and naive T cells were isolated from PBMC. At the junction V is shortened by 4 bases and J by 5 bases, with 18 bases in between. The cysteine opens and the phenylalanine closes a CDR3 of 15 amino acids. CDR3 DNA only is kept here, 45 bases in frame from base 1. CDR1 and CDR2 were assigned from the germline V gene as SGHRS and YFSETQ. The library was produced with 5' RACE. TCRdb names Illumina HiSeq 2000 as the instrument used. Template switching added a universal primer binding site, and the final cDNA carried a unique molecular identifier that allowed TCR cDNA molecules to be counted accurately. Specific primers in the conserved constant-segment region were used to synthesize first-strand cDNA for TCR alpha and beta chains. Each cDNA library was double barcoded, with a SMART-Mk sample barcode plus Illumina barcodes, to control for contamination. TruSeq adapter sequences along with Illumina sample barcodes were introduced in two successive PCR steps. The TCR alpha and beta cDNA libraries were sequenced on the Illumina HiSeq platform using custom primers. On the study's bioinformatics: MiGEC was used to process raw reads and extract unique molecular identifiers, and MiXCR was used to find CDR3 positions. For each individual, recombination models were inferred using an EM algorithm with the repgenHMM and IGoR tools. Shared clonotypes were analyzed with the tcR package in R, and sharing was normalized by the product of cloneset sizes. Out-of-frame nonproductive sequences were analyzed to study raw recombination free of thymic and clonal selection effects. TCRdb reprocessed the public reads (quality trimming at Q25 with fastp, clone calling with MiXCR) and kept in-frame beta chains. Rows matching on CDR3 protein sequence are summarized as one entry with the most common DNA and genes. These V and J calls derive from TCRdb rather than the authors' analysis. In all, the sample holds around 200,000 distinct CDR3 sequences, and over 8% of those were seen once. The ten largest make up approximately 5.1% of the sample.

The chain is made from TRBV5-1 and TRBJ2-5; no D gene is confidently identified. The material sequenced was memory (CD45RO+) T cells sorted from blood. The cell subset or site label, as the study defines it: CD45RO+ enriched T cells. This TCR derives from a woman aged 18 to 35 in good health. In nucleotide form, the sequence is TGCGCCAGCAGCGAGACCTCTCCACCTGTGGAGACCCAGTACTTC. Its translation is CASSETSPPVETQYF.